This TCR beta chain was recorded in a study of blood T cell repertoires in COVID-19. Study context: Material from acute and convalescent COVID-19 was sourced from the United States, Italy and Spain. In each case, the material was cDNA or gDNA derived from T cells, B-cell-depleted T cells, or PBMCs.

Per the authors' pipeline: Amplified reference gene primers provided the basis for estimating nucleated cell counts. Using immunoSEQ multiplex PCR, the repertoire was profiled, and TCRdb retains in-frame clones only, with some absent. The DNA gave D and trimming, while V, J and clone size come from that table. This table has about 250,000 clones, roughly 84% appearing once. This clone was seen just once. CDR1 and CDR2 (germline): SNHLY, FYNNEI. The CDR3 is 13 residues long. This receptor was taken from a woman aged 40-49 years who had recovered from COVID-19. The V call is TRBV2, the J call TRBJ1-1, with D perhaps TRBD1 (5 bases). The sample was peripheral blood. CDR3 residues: CAAAVGANTEAFF. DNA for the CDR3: TGTGCAGCCGCGGTAGGGGCGAACACTGAAGCTTTCTTT.